This T cell receptor beta chain is drawn from a study of blood T cell repertoires in COVID-19. Study at large: T cells, B-cell-depleted T cells, or PBMCs supplied cDNA or gDNA.

This study enrolled people aged about 18 to 100 from roughly 22 US geographic areas. Participants' reported clinical history set cohort assignment. The CDR3 extends over 13 amino acids. V shed 0 bases and J shed 8 bases, with 10 bases lying between them. The germline V gene encodes CDR1 ENHRY and CDR2 SYGVKD. In the source study's methods: From reference gene primer amplification, estimates of nucleated cell counts were derived. TCRdb's table, derived via immunoSEQ multiplex PCR, lists solely in-frame clones and lacks some. The D gene and trimming were derived from the DNA, and the V and J assignments and clone size from that table. The table lists about 140,000 clones, roughly 86% of them singletons, with roughly 3.4% in the top ten.

The sequence derives from a woman between 50 and 59 years old with acute COVID-19. Sequenced material: PBMCs or T cells enriched from blood (not recorded which). The genes are TRBV10-3 and TRBJ1-2, with D unclear. The CDR3 sequence is CAISESNLRGYTF. The CDR3 nucleotides read TGTGCCATCAGTGAGTCCAACCTCAGGGGCTACACCTTC.